The clone carrying this T cell receptor (beta chain) was counted between two and nine times. The antigen remains unidentified. This sample is drawn from a study of T cells after yellow fever vaccination. The study, taken as a whole, reports: Boosting was followed by the reappearance of most primary-vaccination clones (just under 98% CD4, around 86% CD8). Although the secondary response was weaker, it peaked faster, at day 5 versus 15.

Production of TCR cDNA was by 5'RACE template switching, which also added a universal primer site and UMIs. A single record per CDR3 protein comes from TCRdb applying MiXCR to the 5' RACE reads. The table lists 250,000 to 300,000 distinct CDR3 sequences, around 10% of them singletons, with around 3.1% in the top ten. There are 14 residues in the CDR3. The germline CDR1 and CDR2 sequences are SGHTA and FQGNSA. The V and J ends lost 3 bases and 6 bases, in that order; junction bases with no gene match: 7. This clonotype was obtained from a man aged 18 to 30 who received the YFV17D yellow fever vaccine. This chain joins TRBV7-2 and TRBJ1-1, with 7 bases that match TRBD1. Source: CD4+ T cells sorted from PBMCs, taken 5 days after the yellow fever booster vaccination. The DNA of the CDR3 is TGTGCCAGCAGCTTGACAGGGAACAATCCTGAAGCTTTCTTT. Encoded protein: CASSLTGNNPEAFF.